The 3 T cell receptor beta chains in this list originate from one sample, sequenced in a study of Graves' ophthalmopathy and Graves' hyperthyroidism. The authors amplified TCR beta CDR3 regions from RNA transcripts. The first-round RT-PCR employed HTBI primers together with the Qiagen OneStep RT-PCR kit. A multiplex PCR was then performed as the second round. MiXCR, applied by TCRdb to the multiplex PCR reads, yields one record per CDR3 protein. The sample consists of more than 1,000,000 distinct CDR3 sequences, about 35% of them appearing once. The sequenced sample consisted of peripheral blood or thyroid tissue (not recorded which). Every receptor here comes from an adult man with Graves' hyperthyroidism.

The table lists this clonotype with a few counts. V and J are TRBV12-3 or TRBV12-4 and TRBJ2-7, with 7 bases aligning to TRBD1. This CDR3 contains 15 residues. Trimming cost V 5 bases and J 2 bases; bases outside gene matches: 9. CDR3 region: CASSKAGTVPYEQYF. The DNA of the CDR3 is TGTGCCAGCAGTAAAGCCGGGACAGTGCCCTACGAGCAGTACTTC.

A note on this clonotype: Given a much more abundant clone one base away, this may be a read error. The CDR3 reads CASGPGALSGRFPYEQYF. CDR3 nucleotides: TGTGCCAGCGGCCCCGGAGCTCTGAGCGGGAGGTTTCCCTACGAGCAGTACTTC. The V call is TRBV7-9, the J call TRBJ2-7; 9 nucleotides agree with TRBD2. Germline V CDR1 and CDR2: SEHNR, FQNEAQ (reference sequence). The CDR3 contains 18 residues. The junction had 19 bases not matched to a gene; V was cut back by 8 bases and J by 2 bases.

The CDR3 region is CASSPGTAPGGYTF. In DNA, the CDR3 is TGTGCCAGCAGTCCGGGGACGGCCCCTGGGGGCTACACCTTC. The genes are TRBV28 and TRBJ1-2; possible D gene TRBD1, 5 bases. Germline V gene sequence: CDR1 MDHEN, CDR2 SYDVKM. The V gene lost 5 bases and the J gene lost 8 bases, with 18 bases spanning the gap. The CDR3 runs to 14 residues.